This T cell receptor beta chain originates from a study of OX40 agonist ivuxolimab in advanced cancers. Study findings and constraints: Blood T cells, both CD4+ and CD8+, expanded clonally by week 6 at 0.1 to 3.0 mg/kg.

Germline V gives CDR1 ENHRY, CDR2 SYGVKD. V gave up 6 bases and J gave up 6 bases; unmatched junction bases: 5. The CDR3 loop spans 14 amino acids. The method was immunoSEQ multiplex PCR; TCRdb's version includes in-frame clones alone and lacks a portion of them. In the table there are about 77,000 clones, about nine tenths of which are singletons. In the case of this clone: Its antigen is not known.

Autoimmune disease history or systemic immunosuppression led to patient exclusion. The receptor was isolated from an adult with an advanced solid tumor such as melanoma, head and neck, liver or kidney cancer. The sample here was CD4+ or CD8+ T cells sorted from blood, taken in a trial of the OX40 agonist ivuxolimab. The chain recombines TRBV10-3 with TRBJ1-4; 9 bases map to TRBD1. CDR3 region: CAIRKGQGDEKLFF. The CDR3 nucleotides are TGTGCCATCAGAAAGGGACAGGGCGATGAAAAACTGTTTTTT.